The source of this TCR beta chain is a study of T cell responses to AZD1222 COVID-19 vaccine (dated by TCRdb to the early 2020s). Regarding the complete study: AZD1222 recipients with second doses at about 4 weeks or about 12 weeks were pooled, because spike-specific TCR depth and breadth did not differ between schedules. TCR sequencing covered more than 230 trial participants: 200 to 210 given two doses of AZD1222 and around 25 given two doses of MenACWY control vaccine. Trial participants were enrolled by age into subgroups of 18-55, 56-69 and 70-plus years, and roughly 160, 29 and 62 TCR-sequenced participants, respectively, were included in these subgroups. The paper's findings and limits, for the study overall: The whole spike protein was spanned by vaccine-associated CD4 TCRs, and dominant responses were seen in regions 160-218 and 743-854. A significant rise in spike-specific TCR breadth and depth was observed after two AZD1222 doses relative to day 0 and relative to MenACWY recipients. In the small 56-69-year group, the increase in depth fell short of significance, most likely because of low power. Reportedly, almost half of the unique spike-specific TCRs recognized epitopes lying outside the regions that are mutated in the B.1.351 and B.1.1.7 variants. Participants were mostly white British, with more females than males. The authors suggested clonal diversity may have been underestimated. Because no day 14 peak-response samples were available, the repertoires could be characterized only after the peak T cell response. Conclusions about previously exposed vaccinees were limited because only six or seven AZD1222 recipients were SARS-CoV-2 seropositive at baseline.

The sample's time point, from its label and the paper: baseline before first vaccination. Vaccinee samples came from UK trials COV001 and COV002, including a single-blind randomized controlled phase 2/3 trial of AZD1222 (ChAdOx1 nCoV-19) in healthy adults. For TCRbeta chain sequencing, PBMC samples from trial participants were taken at day 0 and at day 28 after the second dose. The CDR3 regions of human TCRbeta chains were subjected to immunosequencing. On the authors' methods: Repertoire TCRs were matched against a reference library of SARS-CoV-2-specific TCRs generated with the MIRA antigen-specificity platform. Breadth meant the fraction of unique TCRs that were SARS-CoV-2-associated, whereas depth meant the fraction of total T cells that were SARS-CoV-2-associated. Using the MIRA data, each spike-specific TCR was assigned both to the spike region to which the TCR was reactive and to a CD4 or CD8 class. Log10-transformed breadth and depth values were compared by one-way ANOVA with Sidak's multiple comparisons tests. TCRdb took this table from immuneACCESS and kept in-frame rearrangements with V and J called. Such tables lack part of the clones; where checked against another copy, unresolved V genes explain under half of the gap, and the rest is unexplained. That table furnishes V, J and clone size, whereas the DNA furnished D and trimming. The sample records roughly 93,000 clones, roughly 90% of which are singletons. Approximately 25% of the sample rests with the top ten.

Worth noting for this clone: No cognate antigen has been identified for it. No much larger clone exists at a distance of one base, and base qualities are not known.

Counted from cysteine to phenylalanine, this CDR3 has 17 amino acids. This entry keeps only the CDR3 DNA: 51 bases, framed from base 1. Trimming at the junction amounts to 0 bases on V and 0 bases on J, and the germline ends lie 12 bases apart. Per the germline V gene, MNHEY is the CDR1 and SVGEGT is the CDR2. Rearrangement joined TRBV6-2 or TRBV6-3 to TRBJ1-5; the D segment could be TRBD1, given 5 matching bases. The sample was peripheral blood, taken on day 0 of AZD1222 vaccination. This clonotype originated in an adult in good health. For the CDR3, the sequence is CASSYSLLGGSNQPQHF. The DNA sequence is given as TGTGCCAGCAGTTACTCCTTACTCGGGGGTAGCAATCAGCCCCAGCATTTT.